Described below is a single T cell receptor (beta chain) sequence and its context. The germline CDR1 and CDR2 sequences are KGHDR and SFDVKD. The CDR3 loop spans 15 amino acids. With V trimmed by 5 bases and J by 6 bases, 10 bases remained unmatched. The data originate from a study of identical twins. TCRdb reanalysed the 5' RACE reads using MiXCR and keeps one entry per CDR3 protein. The sample records approximately 600,000 distinct CDR3 sequences, just over 7% being singletons. These same records also appear under a second study, on yellow fever vaccine responses in identical twins.

The rearrangement joins TRBV24-1 to TRBJ2-5, with TRBD2 matching over 8 bases. The receptor's source is a woman aged 18 to 35 in good health. Sequencing was performed on PBMCs. This chain's CDR3 is CATSGASGSGQTQYF. The CDR3 DNA reads as TGTGCCACCAGTGGAGCCAGCGGGAGCGGCCAGACCCAGTACTTC.